These 29 T cell receptor beta chains share one sample of origin, sequenced in a study of CD8+ T cells in alopecia areata. Treatment in this sample: oral pan-JAK inhibitor, 5-10 mg twice daily. Sequencing relied on a cDNA template that was reverse transcribed from extracted RNA. The data were produced by immunoSEQ multiplex PCR, yet TCRdb's version contains in-frame clones alone and is incomplete. The profile covers 270,000 or so clones, with roughly 60% appearing a single time and approximately 1.8% taken by the ten largest. Sequenced material: CD4+ T cells sorted from blood, taken at week 24, from a patient treated with tofacitinib. Every receptor here comes from a human donor with alopecia areata.

J is TRBJ2-7 and V is TRBV20-1, with D perhaps matching TRBD2 (6 bases). Germline CDR1 reads DFQATT; CDR2 reads SNEGSKA (reference sequence). Trimming took 6 bases from V and 9 from J, leaving 15 bases between them. This CDR3 has 11 residues. The CDR3 reads CSAPLGDWQYF. CDR3 bases: TGCAGTGCGCCCCTGGGGGACTGGCAGTACTTC.

The chain couples TRBV14 to TRBJ1-1; 11 nucleotides line up with TRBD1. The CDR3 extends over 15 amino acids. The V gene end was trimmed by 3 bases and the J gene end by 3 bases; junction bases not matched to a gene: 3. Germline-derived CDR1 and CDR2 are SGHDN and FVKESK. The CDR3 sequence: CASSHRTGGDTEAFF. CDR3 DNA: TGTGCCAGCAGCCACCGGACAGGGGGCGACACTGAAGCTTTCTTT.

The gene calls are TRBV30 and TRBJ2-7; D possibly corresponds to TRBD2 (5 bases). This CDR3 has 13 amino acids. Germline CDR1 is GTSNPN and CDR2 is SVGIG (reference sequence). Trimming left V 0 bases short and J 1 base short, with 7 bases between. The CDR3 loop reads CAWSVGVSYEQYF. The CDR3, as DNA: TGTGCCTGGAGTGTCGGGGTTTCCTACGAGCAGTACTTC.

The chain joins TRBV7-2 to TRBJ2-7; D gene ambiguous. Germline-derived CDR1 and CDR2 are SGHTA and FQGNSA. Deletions cut 0 bases from V and 0 bases from J, with 9 bases between. The CDR3 is made up of 15 amino acids. The CDR3 loop is CASSLAPVGSYEQYF. The DNA of the CDR3 is TGTGCCAGCAGCTTAGCGCCCGTAGGCTCCTACGAGCAGTACTTC.

V usage is TRBV7-2 and J usage is TRBJ2-5, with D unresolved. The J call may be incorrect, as the DNA end agrees better with TRBJ2-7. Looked up from germline, CDR1 is SGHTA and CDR2 is FQGNSA. This CDR3 is 13 amino acids long. The CDR3 DNA reads as TGTGCCAGCAGCCCAGGACCTAACTACGAGCAGTACTTC. Translating gives CASSPGPNYEQYF.

Only a few counts were recorded for this clone. The V gene is TRBV14, the J gene TRBJ2-1; either TRBD1 or TRBD2 may supply D (5 bases each). CDR1 is SGHDN and CDR2 is FVKESK in the germline V gene. V lost 6 bases and J 0 bases, leaving 15 bases between the germline ends. The CDR3 runs 16 residues. The CDR3 spells CASSAVRGRSYNEQFF. The CDR3 region has the DNA TGTGCCAGCAGTGCCGTGAGGGGCCGCTCCTACAATGAGCAGTTCTTC.

V usage is TRBV6-5 and J usage is TRBJ2-6, with D possibly being TRBD1 (5 bases). Germline CDR1 is MNHEY and CDR2 is SVGAGI. V was cut by 6 bases and J by 2 bases, with 8 bases left in between. CDR3 length: 14 residues. The CDR3 coding sequence is TGTGCCAGCAGCCAGGGTCCTGGGGCCAACGTCCTGACTTTC. Protein sequence: CASSQGPGANVLTF.

The J gene is TRBJ2-5, the V gene TRBV10-3; 7 nucleotides line up with TRBD2. V gave up 8 bases and J gave up 0 bases; unmatched junction bases: 6. Germline loops: CDR1 ENHRY, CDR2 SYGVKD. This CDR3 spans 14 amino acids. In DNA form, the CDR3 reads TGTGCCATCGGTCCTAGCGGTAACCAAGAGACCCAGTACTTC. This sequence encodes CAIGPSGNQETQYF.

The chain is built from TRBV7-2 and TRBJ1-5; TRBD1 agrees at 7 bases. V lost 5 bases to trimming and J lost 6 bases; unmatched junction nucleotides: 7. In germline, CDR1 is SGHTA, CDR2 FQGNSA. This CDR3 has 14 amino acids. CDR3 protein: CASSPGQLTQPQHF. Here the CDR3 DNA reads TGTGCCAGCAGCCCGGGACAGTTGACTCAGCCCCAGCATTTT.

Many counts were recorded for this clone. The chain employs TRBV10-3 and TRBJ2-3; 7 bases match TRBD2. The germline CDR1 and CDR2 sequences are ENHRY and SYGVKD. With V trimmed by 2 bases and J by 9 bases, 8 bases remained unmatched. This CDR3 has 14 residues. This CDR3 reads CAISERSGEGTQYF. The DNA for the CDR3 is TGTGCCATCAGTGAGAGGAGCGGGGAGGGGACGCAGTATTTT.

The CDR3 sequence: CASSPVTGTGENYGYTF. CDR3 DNA: TGTGCCAGCTCACCCGTTACAGGGACAGGCGAAAACTATGGCTACACCTTC. V usage is TRBV18 and J usage is TRBJ1-2, with 8 bases matching TRBD1. CDR3 length equals 17 residues. Losses at the gene ends were 3 bases for V and 2 bases for J; bases not matched to a gene: 11. The germline gives CDR1 KGHSH, CDR2 LQKENI.

This chain uses TRBV6-5 with TRBJ1-2, with a possible D match to TRBD1 (5 bases). V dropped 0 bases and J dropped 4 bases, with 12 bases sitting between them. This CDR3 is 15 amino acids long. Germline V gene sequence: CDR1 MNHEY, CDR2 SVGAGI. The CDR3 DNA follows: TGTGCCAGCAGTTACTCGAGTGCCGGGACCTATGGCTACACCTTC. Amino acids: CASSYSSAGTYGYTF.

This chain connects TRBV7-9 to TRBJ2-1; D remains unclear. Trimming removed 5 bases from V and 6 bases from J, with 5 bases in between. Germline V gene sequence: CDR1 SEHNR, CDR2 FQNEAQ (reference sequence). The CDR3 consists of 11 residues. CDR3 in DNA: TGTGCCAGCAGCCTGATCAATGAGCAGTTCTTC. Protein product: CASSLINEQFF.

CDR3 sequence: CASSLNVWGTSGANVLTF. DNA of the CDR3: TGTGCCAGCAGCTTAAATGTCTGGGGGACCTCTGGGGCCAACGTCCTGACTTTC. The chain uses TRBV7-2 and TRBJ2-6; D tentatively reads TRBD1 or TRBD2 (5 bases each). The CDR3 has 18 residues. CDR1 is SGHTA, CDR2 FQGNSA, per germline. V was shortened by 2 bases and J by 0 bases, with 14 bases between the two germline ends.

The chain is built from TRBV28 and TRBJ1-1; tentatively, D is TRBD1 (5 bases). The CDR3 covers 16 residues. V shed 3 bases and J shed 6 bases, with 20 bases lying between them. The V gene's germline CDR1 is MDHEN and CDR2 SYDVKM. The CDR3 coding sequence is TGTGCCAGCAGTTTGAACGTTGACTTTAGGGGCGCTGAAGCTTTCTTT. Its translation: CASSLNVDFRGAEAFF.

V and J are TRBV29-1 and TRBJ1-2; 8 bases fit TRBD1. V was pared by 7 bases and J by 8 bases, with 18 bases of the junction left unmatched. CDR3 size: 15 residues. Germline V gives CDR1 SQVTM, CDR2 ANQGSEA. The CDR3 is CSALVPTDRGGGYTF. The DNA for the CDR3 is TGCAGCGCCCTAGTCCCAACAGACAGGGGAGGCGGCTACACCTTC.

The CDR3 DNA reads TGTGCCAGCAGCTTAAGCTCCCCAGATACGCAGTATTTT. Translation gives CASSLSSPDTQYF. The rearrangement uses TRBV11-2 and TRBJ2-3; unclear D gene. The V end lost 2 bases, the J end lost 4 bases, and 7 bases lay between the germline ends. The CDR3 is 13 amino acids. The germline V gene encodes CDR1 SGHAT and CDR2 FQNNGV. The full variable domain, in which reference TRBV11-2 and TRBJ2-3 provide the parts outside the CDR3, is EAGVAQSPRYKIIEKRQSVAFWCNPISGHATLYWYQQILGQGPKLLIQFQNNGVVDDSQLPKDRFSAERLKGVDSTLKIQPAKLEDSAVYLCASSLSSPDTQYFGPGTRLTVL.

The V and J genes are TRBV27 and TRBJ1-6, with a possible D match to TRBD1 (5 bases). Germline assignment: CDR1 MNHEY and CDR2 SMNVEV (reference sequence). The germline V and J ends were trimmed by 4 bases and 6 bases, with 10 bases remaining between them. The CDR3 extends over 14 amino acids. For the CDR3, the DNA is TGTGCCAGCAGTTCGAGGGGAACTAATTCACCCCTCCACTTT. The encoded protein is CASSSRGTNSPLHF.

The chain recombines TRBV9 with TRBJ1-1; 7 positions match TRBD1. Germline loops: CDR1 SGDLS, CDR2 YYNGEE. V was clipped by 4 bases and J by 6 bases; unmatched bases: 6. This CDR3 comprises 13 residues. In nucleotides, the CDR3 is TGTGCCAGCAGCAGCACAGGGGTCTCTGAAGCTTTCTTT. Protein sequence: CASSSTGVSEAFF.

The genes are TRBV27 and TRBJ2-1, with 10 bases lining up with TRBD1. Trimming took 5 bases from V and 1 from J; bases not matched to a gene: 5. Per the germline V gene, CDR1 is MNHEY and CDR2 is SMNVEV (reference sequence). CDR3 length: 16 amino acids. The DNA for the CDR3 is TGTGCCAGCAGTGGGGGACAGGGGAGGTCCTACAATGAGCAGTTCTTC. Amino acid sequence: CASSGGQGRSYNEQFF.

The chain is built from TRBV30 and TRBJ2-1, with 8 positions matching TRBD2. CDR1 GTSNPN and CDR2 SVGIG come from the germline V gene (reference sequence). CDR3 length equals 13 residues. V lost 4 bases, J lost 7 bases, and 6 bases stayed unmatched. The CDR3 DNA reads as TGTGCCTGGATTGGCGGGGGGAAAAATGAGCAGTTCTTC. Amino acids: CAWIGGGKNEQFF.

The chain is built from TRBV7-6 and TRBJ1-3, with 7 bases identical to TRBD1. The junction had 8 bases not matched to a gene; V was cut back by 5 bases and J by 4 bases. CDR1 and CDR2 from the germline V gene are SGHVS and FNYEAQ. The CDR3 sequence is 15 residues long. The DNA of the CDR3 is TGTGCCAGCAGCCAGGGGGGGTTGTCCGGAAACACCATATATTTT. It specifies CASSQGGLSGNTIYF.

This rearrangement joins TRBV30 to TRBJ1-2; D unclear. The CDR3 totals 12 residues. Between the trimmed V and J ends, which lost 8 bases and 7 bases, there was a span of 17 bases. Germline V gene sequence: CDR1 GTSNPN, CDR2 SVGIG (reference sequence). CDR3 nucleotide sequence: TGTGCCCGCAACCGGGGTTCGCCTGGCTACACCTTC. Encoded protein: CARNRGSPGYTF.

The V and J genes are TRBV5-1 and TRBJ1-2; D gene unclear. The CDR3 is 13 residues long. Germline CDR1 reads SGHRS; CDR2 reads YFSETQ. V was clipped by 0 bases and J by 7 bases, with 10 bases between them. The CDR3 region has the DNA TGCGCCAGCAGCTTGGGCTACTCCTCTGGCTACACCTTC. This sequence encodes CASSLGYSSGYTF.

The V call is TRBV30, the J call TRBJ1-1; 8 bases are shared with TRBD1. V trimming: 3 bases; J trimming: 5 bases; junction bases outside the gene matches: 5. This CDR3 comprises 13 residues. Germline V gene data show CDR1 as GTSNPN and CDR2 as SVGIG (reference sequence). CDR3 sequence: CAWRDRAGTEAFF. The CDR3 DNA is TGTGCCTGGAGGGACAGGGCTGGAACTGAAGCTTTCTTT.

The V call is TRBV30, the J call TRBJ1-6, with 9 bases aligning to TRBD1. This CDR3 is 13 amino acids long. The V gene end was trimmed by 5 bases and the J gene end by 8 bases; junction bases not matched to a gene: 4. Germline-derived CDR1 and CDR2 are GTSNPN and SVGIG (reference sequence). The CDR3 reads CAWERQGDSPLHF. CDR3 coding DNA: TGTGCCTGGGAGAGACAGGGGGATTCACCCCTCCACTTT. Full variable domain (missing parts from reference TRBV30 and TRBJ1-6): SQTIHQWPATLVQPVGSPLSLECTVEGTSNPNLYWYRQAAGRGLQLLFYSVGIGQISSEVPQNLSASRPQDRQFILSSKKLLLSDSGFYLCAWERQGDSPLHFGNGTRLTVT.

This clone was detected a few times. The chain recombines TRBV28 with TRBJ1-5; 9 nucleotides align to TRBD1. The CDR3 sequence is 16 residues long. Germline CDR1 MDHEN, CDR2 SYDVKM. The V gene end was trimmed by 3 bases and the J gene end by 6 bases; junction bases not matched to a gene: 9. CDR3 in DNA: TGTGCCAGCAGTTTGACTCCGGGACAGGGTCTTCAGCCCCAGCATTTT. This codes for CASSLTPGQGLQPQHF.

This clone has just a few counts. The rearrangement links TRBV14 to TRBJ1-1; D not resolved. Germline values: CDR1 SGHDN, CDR2 FVKESK. The V end lost 9 bases, the J end lost 5 bases, and 16 bases lay between the germline ends. CDR3 size: 13 residues. The CDR3 protein is CASSGQTTTEAFF. Here the CDR3 DNA reads TGTGCCAGTTCGGGCCAGACAACGACTGAAGCTTTCTTT.

The rearrangement joins TRBV11-2 to TRBJ2-7; 7 bases map to TRBD1. Germline trimming cut 5 bases from V and 0 bases from J; bases unmatched to any gene: 10. Germline V CDR1 and CDR2: SGHAT, FQNNGV. The CDR3 is made up of 16 amino acids. The CDR3 DNA reads TGTGCCAGCAGCGAGAAGGGGGCCGCCAGCTCCTACGAGCAGTACTTC. The encoded protein is CASSEKGAASSYEQYF. The variable domain in full, with the rest retrieved from reference TRBV11-2 and TRBJ2-7, is EAGVAQSPRYKIIEKRQSVAFWCNPISGHATLYWYQQILGQGPKLLIQFQNNGVVDDSQLPKDRFSAERLKGVDSTLKIQPAKLEDSAVYLCASSEKGAASSYEQYFGPGTRLTVT.